This T cell receptor beta chain emerged from a study of blood T cell repertoires in COVID-19. As for the study in general: COVID-19 samples collected from the United States, Italy and Spain covered acute and convalescent phases. T cells, B-cell-depleted T cells, or PBMCs supplied cDNA or gDNA.

This clone turned up a few times. In the original processing: Amplified reference gene primers provided the basis for estimating nucleated cell counts. TCRdb keeps only in-frame clones here, not all; method: immunoSEQ multiplex PCR. V and J calls and clone size follow that table, whereas D and trimming were derived from the DNA. The sample contains more than 95,000 clones, 70% to 80% of which appear only once. The V end lost 2 bases, the J end lost 10 bases, and 12 bases lay between the germline ends. CDR1 and CDR2 (germline): MNHNS, SASEGT. CDR3 length: 13 amino acids. V and J are TRBV6-1 and TRBJ2-1; D may be TRBD2 (5 bases). This receptor was obtained from a man aged 40-50 years with active or convalescent COVID-19. Material for sequencing was peripheral blood. In DNA, the CDR3 is TGTGCCAGCAGTGAAACTAGATCGTCGGAGCAGTTCTTC. This translates into CASSETRSSEQFF.